Sequencing of this T cell receptor (beta chain) was carried out in a study of human T cells and chemical hapten exposure. In the study overall: Sensitization applied 2% DPC to around 2 cm by around 2 cm of upper inner arm skin.

Time point given: pre-sensitization, week 0. Indicated treatment: therapeutic diphenylcyclopropenone sensitization with weekly scalp DPC. This CDR3 spans 13 amino acids. Trimming took off 7 bases at V and 1 base at J, with 10 bases between the two ends. Germline V gives CDR1 MNHNS, CDR2 SASEGT. The library tagged each cDNA molecule with unique molecular identifiers. Using its own MiXCR run on the RACE reads, TCRdb lists one record per CDR3 protein. Found here are around 300,000 distinct CDR3 sequences, roughly 8% of them singletons; the top ten hold about 1.1%. This receptor was obtained from a young man with alopecia areata. Some clones in this sample may be carry-over from other donors' samples. Sequenced material: whole blood, taken in connection with sensitization to the hapten diphenylcyclopropenone (DPC). The V and J genes are TRBV6-1 and TRBJ1-1; no clear D gene. CDR3 DNA sequence: TGTGCCAGCACCCCGCCTTCGAACACTGAAGCTTTCTTT. It translates to CASTPPSNTEAFF.